The present T cell receptor (beta chain) was sequenced within a study of shared clonotypes between healthy human individuals. The method was immunoSEQ multiplex PCR; TCRdb's version includes in-frame clones alone and lacks a portion of them. Of fewer than 3 million clones listed, 85% to 95% were seen once; the top ten hold more than 0.35%. The CDR3 consists of 13 residues. V was shortened by 1 base and J by 9 bases, with 11 bases between the two germline ends. Looked up from germline, CDR1 is SGHRS and CDR2 is YFSETQ. The investigators split CD4+ cells into a CD45RA+ naive subset and a CD45RA-negative memory subset.

The genes are TRBV5-1 and TRBJ2-1; possibly TRBD2 for D (5 bases). The sample was naive CD4+ T cells from PBMCs. Regarding subset: CD45RA+ positively selected. The receptor's source is a man younger than 30 in good health. Some clones in this sample may be carry-over from other donors' samples. Written as DNA, the CDR3 is TGCGCCAGCAGCTTGCGAACCAGCGGTGAGCAGTTCTTC. It encodes CASSLRTSGEQFF.